The 18 T cell receptor beta chains reported below all come from one sample, sequenced in a study of T-cell reconstitution after alpha-beta-depleted transplantation in children. Unique molecular identifiers were built into the TCRbeta library. TCRdb called the PCR reads again in MiXCR, with one record for every CDR3 protein. The sample consists of hundreds of thousands of distinct CDR3 sequences, 23% of them appearing once. This specimen was PBMCs, mostly from graft donor cells, taken 360 days after TCRalphabeta/CD19-depleted stem cell transplant. The receptors shown here come from a boy younger than two who had a stem cell transplant for acute myeloid leukemia, so the T cells may come from the graft donor.

This clonotype was observed many times. The CDR3 nucleotides read TGTGCCAGCACCCACCGGAGGGTCATTTCACCCCTCCACTTT. Translation gives CASTHRRVISPLHF. The chain uses TRBV12-3 or TRBV12-4 and TRBJ1-6; no clear D. V lost 7 bases and J 9 bases, leaving 16 bases between the germline ends. CDR3 size: 14 residues.

The rearrangement links TRBV12-3 or TRBV12-4 to TRBJ1-5; D gene ambiguous. Trimming pared 6 bases from V and 1 base from J, leaving 7 bases between. The CDR3 runs 13 residues. CDR3 DNA: TGTGCCAGCAGCCCTCAGAGCAATCAGCCCCAGCATTTT. Translated, it gives CASSPQSNQPQHF.

For this clonotype: A much larger clone lies a single base off, so this may be a read error. The conserved closing phenylalanine or tryptophan is absent in this CDR3, likely reflecting a read error. CDR3 DNA sequence: TGTGCCAGCAGCTTAACGGTACAGGGTTTTCAGGAGACCCAGTACTCC. Translating it yields CASSLTVQGFQETQYS. This chain joins TRBV28 and TRBJ2-5, with D tentatively TRBD1 (6 bases). Germline CDR1 reads MDHEN; CDR2 reads SYDVKM. CDR3 length: 16 residues. With 6 bases removed from V and 5 bases from J, the gap between germline ends came to 22 bases.

The rearrangement uses TRBV2 and TRBJ1-1, with D unresolved. Germline CDR1 is SNHLY and CDR2 is FYNNEI. V lost 1 base, J lost 1 base, and 10 bases lay in between. CDR3 size: 15 residues. DNA for the CDR3: TGTGCCAGCAGTGAAGGGGGTCAGCCGAACACTGAAGCTTTCTTT. This translates into CASSEGGQPNTEAFF.

This chain connects TRBV21-1 to TRBJ1-4; no DNA check was done on the table's D call, TRBD1. TRBV21-1 is a listed pseudogene. The CDR3 length is 17 residues. The CDR3 region is CASSRSGTGTTNEKLFF. CDR3 bases: TGTGCCAGCAGCAGGTCCGGGACAGGAACAACTAATGAAAAACTGTTTTTT.

The chain is built from TRBV7-9 and TRBJ2-2; perhaps TRBD1 as D (5 bases). The length of the CDR3 is 17 residues. Per the germline V gene, CDR1 is SEHNR and CDR2 is FQNEAQ (reference sequence). V was shortened by 0 bases and J by 3 bases, with 14 bases between the two germline ends. For the CDR3, the DNA is TGTGCCAGCAGCTTAGCGGGCCGGATCAGGGACACCGGGGAGCTGTTTTTT. This translates into CASSLAGRIRDTGELFF.

The V and J genes are TRBV20-1 and TRBJ1-5, with 7 bases that match TRBD1. This CDR3 is 12 amino acids long. V shed 3 bases, J shed 6 bases, and the junction held 2 bases outside the gene matches. Germline CDR1 DFQATT, CDR2 SNEGSKA (reference sequence). DNA of the CDR3: TGCAGTGCTAGGACAGGGAGTCAGCCCCAGCATTTT. Its protein product is CSARTGSQPQHF.

V usage is TRBV15 and J usage is TRBJ2-7; D is undetermined. This CDR3 comprises 15 residues. V was trimmed by 0 bases and J by 0 bases, leaving 9 bases between them. In germline, CDR1 is LNHNV, CDR2 YYDKDF (reference sequence). The CDR3 nucleotides read TGTGCCACCAGCAGAGATATAGCCGGCTCCTACGAGCAGTACGTC. As protein: CATSRDIAGSYEQYV.

The V gene is TRBV9, the J gene TRBJ2-2, with 9 bases fitting TRBD1. The length of the CDR3 is 18 residues. After removal of 3 bases from V and 0 bases from J, the junction contained 9 bases not matched to a gene. Germline values: CDR1 SGDLS, CDR2 YYNGEE. The CDR3: CASSATGTGNANTGELFF. Written as DNA, the CDR3 is TGTGCCAGCAGCGCTACCGGGACAGGGAACGCGAACACCGGGGAGCTGTTTTTT. The full variable domain, its missing parts supplied by reference TRBV9 and TRBJ2-2, is DSGVTQTPKHLITATGQRVTLRCSPRSGDLSVYWYQQSLDQGLQFLIQYYNGEERAKGNILERFSAQQFPDLHSELNLSSLELGDSALYFCASSATGTGNANTGELFFGEGSRLTVL.

The J gene is TRBJ1-1, the V gene TRBV12-3 or TRBV12-4, with D uncertain. The CDR3 runs to 12 residues. Trimming pared 5 bases from V and 1 base from J, leaving 5 bases between. The CDR3 sequence is CASSKQNTEAFF. CDR3 bases: TGTGCCAGCAGTAAACAGAACACTGAAGCTTTCTTT.

The CDR3: CSARDSRSHEQYF. CDR3 nucleotides: TGCAGTGCTAGAGACTCCCGATCCCACGAGCAGTACTTC. The genes are TRBV20-1 and TRBJ2-7; no definite D call. V lost 0 bases and J lost 5, with 11 bases in between. Germline values: CDR1 DFQATT, CDR2 SNEGSKA (reference sequence). The CDR3 has 13 amino acids.

This chain connects TRBV29-1 to TRBJ2-2; no definite D call. The CDR3 is 14 residues long. V was shortened by 4 bases and J by 1 base, with 10 bases between the two germline ends. Looked up from germline, CDR1 is SQVTM and CDR2 is ANQGSEA. The CDR3 loop reads CSVVNGLNTGELFF. DNA of the CDR3: TGCAGCGTTGTCAACGGGCTGAACACCGGGGAGCTGTTTTTT.

This chain links TRBV3-1 with TRBJ2-1; D unclear. CDR3 length equals 11 residues. Trimming removed 2 bases at V and 10 bases at J, with 6 bases between. Germline CDR1 and CDR2: LGHDT and YNNKEL (reference sequence). The CDR3 reads CASSQSREQFF. The CDR3 DNA follows: TGTGCCAGCAGCCAATCCCGAGAGCAGTTCTTC.

This clonotype was picked up a small number of times. The chain joins TRBV12-3 or TRBV12-4 to TRBJ1-4; D possibly corresponds to TRBD1 (6 bases). V was cut by 3 bases and J by 8 bases, with 16 bases left in between. The CDR3 consists of 15 residues. CDR3 protein: CASSFSARGNEKLFF. The CDR3, as DNA: TGTGCCAGCAGTTTCTCTGCCAGGGGAAACGAAAAACTGTTTTTT.

In this sample, this clonotype turned up many times. The rearrangement joins TRBV7-2 to TRBJ2-3; D call uncertain. Trimming pared 4 bases from V and 1 base from J, leaving 9 bases between. The CDR3 length is 14 residues. Germline V gene sequence: CDR1 SGHTA, CDR2 FQGNSA. The CDR3 bases are TGTGCCAGCAGCTCGGCGTCTCGCACAGATACGCAGTATTTT. It specifies CASSSASRTDTQYF.

Only a few counts were recorded for this clonotype. The chain recombines TRBV6-5 with TRBJ2-7; D remains unclear. The length of the CDR3 is 13 residues. V was pared by 4 bases and J by 3 bases, with 10 bases between. Germline V lookup: CDR1 MNHEY, CDR2 SVGAGI. The CDR3 DNA follows: TGTGCCAGCAGTTTGGGCGGATACTACGAGCAGTACTTC. Residues: CASSLGGYYEQYF.

This clonotype was seen a few times. The chain is built from TRBV28 and TRBJ1-3, with 9 bases identical to TRBD1. CDR3 length: 17 amino acids. V lost 6 bases to trimming and J lost 3 bases; unmatched junction nucleotides: 12. Germline V gives CDR1 MDHEN, CDR2 SYDVKM. The CDR3 bases are TGTGCCAGCAGGAATCCGGTCGGGACAGGGTTTGGAAACACCATATATTTT. Residues: CASRNPVGTGFGNTIYF.

This clonotype was observed many times. This chain joins TRBV25-1 and TRBJ2-7; 9 nucleotides agree with TRBD1. Trimming cost V 7 bases and J 2 bases; bases outside gene matches: 6. The CDR3 length is 14 residues. The V gene's germline CDR1 is MGHDK and CDR2 SYGVNS. The CDR3 spells CASTGTGRTYEQYF. The CDR3 coding sequence is TGTGCCAGCACCGGGACAGGGAGAACCTACGAGCAGTACTTC.